The sequence of this T cell receptor beta chain was determined in a study of CD8+CD57+ T cells in acquired aplastic anemia (dated by TCRdb to the late 2010s). About the study as a whole: DNA extracted from sorted CD4+ and CD8+ cells had a mean of approximately 3.3 ug, with a range of roughly 0.19 to 27.4 ug. CD8+CD57+ expansion was defined as frequency above the mean frequency observed in healthy subjects. General findings and caveats noted by the study authors: No significant difference in CD8+ Simpson's diversity was found between patients and healthy controls (P=0.060). Although roughly 29 CD8+ CDR3 sequences were shared by patients and controls, these sequences appeared highly expressed in patients and within the immunodominant clones of patients.

Expansion of CD8+CD57+ cells had been shown by flow cytometry in the patients chosen for sequencing. All patients had severe acquired aplastic anemia diagnosed by International Study of Aplastic Anemia and Agranulocytosis and Camitta criteria. At the time blood was sampled, none of the patients had received any therapy. The study deep-sequenced TCR repertoires of sorted CD4+ and CD8+ blood T cells from severe aplastic anemia patients and healthy subjects. Patients were enrolled under clinicaltrials.gov protocols 00001620, 01623167, 00001397, 00071045, 00081523 and 00961064 in the USA. Ficoll-Paque density gradient centrifugation was used to isolate peripheral blood mononuclear cells. Before DNA extraction, CD4+ and CD8+ T cells were sorted by FACS or by magnetic beads. Concerning this clonotype: Its antigen target is currently unknown. A much bigger clone sits one base away, suggesting this may be a read error.

The CDR3 sequence holds 15 residues, the cysteine and phenylalanine included. Just the 45-base CDR3 DNA is kept, in frame starting at base 1. For CDR1 and CDR2, the germline V gene lists SGHVT and SQSDAQ. Genomic DNA was used as template for profiling of TCR beta VDJ combinations and CDR3 sequences. An Illumina HiSeq 2000 was the platform used for TCR repertoire sequencing. The authors' analysis ran thus. Repertoire assessment relied on Simpson's diversity index, CDR3 size and DJ length profiles, and TRBV/TRBJ rearrangement plots. The most abundant DNA sequence in the deep sequencing data was taken as the immunodominant clone. CDR3 amino acid sequences were screened for sharing across subjects and compared with published repertoires and the VDJdb database. TCRdb reworked the public reads: Q25 trimming with fastp, MiXCR clone assembly, productive beta chains retained. Duplicate CDR3 protein sequences are folded into a single record with the most common DNA and genes. Clone size and V and J calls follow TCRdb, not the original study. Present in this sample are 150,000 to 200,000 distinct CDR3 sequences, around 48% of which were seen just once. The ten top clones hold roughly 30% of the sample.

Sequenced: sorted CD4+, CD8+, or CD8+CD57+ T cells (not recorded which) from PBMCs. The sequence derives from a human donor with aplastic anemia. The chain links TRBV7-4 with TRBJ2-3, with no reliable assignment of the D segment. The DNA reads TGTGCCAGCAGCTTAGCGGGTAGGGTCCCAGAAACGCAGTATTTT. It specifies CASSLAGRVPETQYF.